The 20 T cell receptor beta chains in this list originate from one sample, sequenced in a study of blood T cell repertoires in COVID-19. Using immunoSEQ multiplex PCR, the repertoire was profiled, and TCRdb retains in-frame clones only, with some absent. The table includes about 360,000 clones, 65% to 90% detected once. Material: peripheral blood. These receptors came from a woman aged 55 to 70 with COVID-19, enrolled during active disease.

CDR3: CASSRVNTEAFF. CDR3 DNA sequence: TGTGCCAGCAGCAGAGTTAACACTGAAGCTTTCTTT. The chain recombines TRBV5-4 with TRBJ1-1; D call uncertain. This CDR3 contains 12 residues. The germline CDR1 and CDR2 sequences are SGHNT and YYREEE (reference sequence). Trimming left V 4 bases short and J 2 bases short, with 6 bases between.

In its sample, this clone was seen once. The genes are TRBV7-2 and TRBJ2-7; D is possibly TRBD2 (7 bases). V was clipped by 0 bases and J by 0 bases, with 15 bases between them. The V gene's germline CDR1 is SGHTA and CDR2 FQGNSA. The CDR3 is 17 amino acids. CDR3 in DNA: TGTGCCAGCAGCTTAGCGCTAGGGGCGGGGGCCTCCTACGAGCAGTACTTC. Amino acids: CASSLALGAGASYEQYF.

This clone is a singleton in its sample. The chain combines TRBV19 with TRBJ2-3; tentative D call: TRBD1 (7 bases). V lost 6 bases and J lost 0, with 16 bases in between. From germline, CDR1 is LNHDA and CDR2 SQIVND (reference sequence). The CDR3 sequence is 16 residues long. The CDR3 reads CASSFRGESSTDTQYF. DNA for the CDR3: TGTGCCAGTAGCTTCAGGGGGGAATCTAGCACAGATACGCAGTATTTT.

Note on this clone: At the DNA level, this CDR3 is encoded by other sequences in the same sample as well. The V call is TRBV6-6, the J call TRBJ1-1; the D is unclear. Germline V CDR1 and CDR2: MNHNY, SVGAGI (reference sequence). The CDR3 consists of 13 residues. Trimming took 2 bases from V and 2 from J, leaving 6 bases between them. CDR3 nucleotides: TGTGCCAGCAGTTACGCCGGTAACACTGAAGCTTTCTTT. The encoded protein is CASSYAGNTEAFF.

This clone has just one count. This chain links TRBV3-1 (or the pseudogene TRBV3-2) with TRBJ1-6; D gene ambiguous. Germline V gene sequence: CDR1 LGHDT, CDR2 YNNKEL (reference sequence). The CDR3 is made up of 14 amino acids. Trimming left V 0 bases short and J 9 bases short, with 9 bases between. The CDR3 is CASSQDRVFSPLHF. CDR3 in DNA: TGTGCCAGCAGCCAAGATCGGGTATTTTCACCCCTCCACTTT.

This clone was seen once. The DNA for the CDR3 is TGTGCCAGCAGTTTCGCGGGGGGATTTTCCTACGAGCAGTACTTC. Translation gives CASSFAGGFSYEQYF. This chain joins TRBV27 and TRBJ2-7, with 8 bases aligning to TRBD2. The trim removed 3 bases at V and 1 base at J, leaving 5 bases unmatched. CDR3 length: 15 amino acids. Looked up from germline, CDR1 is MNHEY and CDR2 is SMNVEV (reference sequence).

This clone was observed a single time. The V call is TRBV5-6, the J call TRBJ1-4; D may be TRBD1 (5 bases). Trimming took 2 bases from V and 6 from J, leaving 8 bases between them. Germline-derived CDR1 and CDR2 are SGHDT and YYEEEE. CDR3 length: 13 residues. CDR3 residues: CASSFFRDEKLFF. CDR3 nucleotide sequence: TGTGCCAGCAGCTTCTTCAGGGATGAAAAACTGTTTTTT.

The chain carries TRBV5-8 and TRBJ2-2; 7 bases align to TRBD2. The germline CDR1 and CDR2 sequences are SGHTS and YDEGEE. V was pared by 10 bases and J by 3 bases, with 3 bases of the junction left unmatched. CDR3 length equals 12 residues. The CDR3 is CAGGGDTGELFF. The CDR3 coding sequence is TGTGCCGGCGGGGGAGACACCGGGGAGCTGTTTTTT.

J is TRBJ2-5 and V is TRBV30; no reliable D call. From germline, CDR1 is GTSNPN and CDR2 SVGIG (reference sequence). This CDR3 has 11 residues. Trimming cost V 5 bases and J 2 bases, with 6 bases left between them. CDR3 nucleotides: TGTGCCTGGGAGCGTCAAGAGACCCAGTACTTC. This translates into CAWERQETQYF.

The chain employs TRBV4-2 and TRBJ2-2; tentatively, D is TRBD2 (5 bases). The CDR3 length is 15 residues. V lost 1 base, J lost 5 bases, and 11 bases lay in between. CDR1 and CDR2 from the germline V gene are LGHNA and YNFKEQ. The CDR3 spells CASSQGGPQTGELFF. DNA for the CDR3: TGTGCCAGCAGCCAAGGAGGGCCCCAGACCGGGGAGCTGTTTTTT.

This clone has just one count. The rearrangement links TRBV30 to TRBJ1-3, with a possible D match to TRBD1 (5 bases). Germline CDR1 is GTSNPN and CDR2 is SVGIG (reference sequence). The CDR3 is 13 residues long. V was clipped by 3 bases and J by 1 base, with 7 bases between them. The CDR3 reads CAWRGLSGNTIYF. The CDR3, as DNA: TGTGCCTGGAGGGGGCTTTCTGGAAACACCATATATTTT.

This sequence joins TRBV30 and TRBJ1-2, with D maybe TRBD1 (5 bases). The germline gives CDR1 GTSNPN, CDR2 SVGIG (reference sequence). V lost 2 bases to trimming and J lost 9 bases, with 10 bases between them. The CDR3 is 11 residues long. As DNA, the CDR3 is TGTGCCTGGAGTAACCAGGGTAGCTACACCTTC. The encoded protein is CAWSNQGSYTF.

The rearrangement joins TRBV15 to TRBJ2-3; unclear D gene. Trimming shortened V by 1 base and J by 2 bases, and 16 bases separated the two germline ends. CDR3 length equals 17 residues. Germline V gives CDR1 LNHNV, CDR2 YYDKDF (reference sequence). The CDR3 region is CATSRAQASQFTDTQYF. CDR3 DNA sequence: TGTGCCACCAGCAGAGCTCAAGCCTCCCAATTCACAGATACGCAGTATTTT. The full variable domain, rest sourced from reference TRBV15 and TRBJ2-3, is DAMVIQNPRYQVTQFGKPVTLSCSQTLNHNVMYWYQQKSSQAPKLLFHYYDKDFNNEADTPDNFQSRRPNTSFCFLDIRSPGLGDTAMYLCATSRAQASQFTDTQYFGPGTRLTVL.

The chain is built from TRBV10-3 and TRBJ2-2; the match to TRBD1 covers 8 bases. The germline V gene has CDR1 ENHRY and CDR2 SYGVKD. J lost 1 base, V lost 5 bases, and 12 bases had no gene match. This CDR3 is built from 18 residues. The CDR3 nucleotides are TGTGCCATCAGTCGACAGGGGAGAGTCTTAGGGAACACCGGGGAGCTGTTTTTT. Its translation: CAISRQGRVLGNTGELFF.

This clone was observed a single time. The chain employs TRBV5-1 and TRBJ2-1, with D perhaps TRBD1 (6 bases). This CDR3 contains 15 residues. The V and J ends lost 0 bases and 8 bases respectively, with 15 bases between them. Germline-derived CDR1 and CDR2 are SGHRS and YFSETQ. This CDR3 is CASSLALGAVDEQFF. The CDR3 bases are TGCGCCAGCAGCTTGGCTCTGGGGGCGGTGGATGAGCAGTTCTTC.

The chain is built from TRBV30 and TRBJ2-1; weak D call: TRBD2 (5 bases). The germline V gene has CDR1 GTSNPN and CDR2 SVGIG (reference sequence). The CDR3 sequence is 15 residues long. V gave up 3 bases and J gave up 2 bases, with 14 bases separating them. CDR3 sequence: CAWRMELAPYNEQFF. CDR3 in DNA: TGTGCCTGGAGAATGGAGCTAGCTCCCTACAATGAGCAGTTCTTC. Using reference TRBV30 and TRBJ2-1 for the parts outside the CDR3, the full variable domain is SQTIHQWPATLVQPVGSPLSLECTVEGTSNPNLYWYRQAAGRGLQLLFYSVGIGQISSEVPQNLSASRPQDRQFILSSKKLLLSDSGFYLCAWRMELAPYNEQFFGPGTRLTVL.

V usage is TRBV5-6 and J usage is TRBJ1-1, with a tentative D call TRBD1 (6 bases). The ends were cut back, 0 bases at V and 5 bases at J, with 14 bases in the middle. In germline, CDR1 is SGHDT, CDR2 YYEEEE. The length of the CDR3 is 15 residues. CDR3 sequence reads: CASSLGTAGLTEAFF. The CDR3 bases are TGTGCCAGCAGCTTGGGGACAGCCGGCTTGACTGAAGCTTTCTTT.

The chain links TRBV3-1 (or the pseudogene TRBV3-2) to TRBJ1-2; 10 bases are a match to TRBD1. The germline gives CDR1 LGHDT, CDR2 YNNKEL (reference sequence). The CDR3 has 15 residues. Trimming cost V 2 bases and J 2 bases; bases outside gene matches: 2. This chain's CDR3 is CASSQPGQGNYGYTF. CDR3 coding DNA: TGTGCCAGCAGCCAACCGGGACAGGGGAACTATGGCTACACCTTC.

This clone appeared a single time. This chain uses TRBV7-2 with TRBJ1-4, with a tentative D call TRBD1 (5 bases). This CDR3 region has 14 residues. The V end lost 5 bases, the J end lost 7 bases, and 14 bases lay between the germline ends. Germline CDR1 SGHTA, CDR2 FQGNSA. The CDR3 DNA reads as TGTGCCAGCAGCCAGGGCAGGGATGGTGAAAAACTGTTTTTT. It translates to CASSQGRDGEKLFF.

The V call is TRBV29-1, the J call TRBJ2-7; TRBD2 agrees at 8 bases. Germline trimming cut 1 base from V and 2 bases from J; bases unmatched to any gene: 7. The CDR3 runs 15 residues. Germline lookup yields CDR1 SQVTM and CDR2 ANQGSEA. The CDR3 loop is CSVEVGVAGTYEQYF. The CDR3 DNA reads TGCAGCGTTGAAGTTGGAGTAGCGGGGACCTACGAGCAGTACTTC.